This T cell receptor (beta chain) emerged from a study of regulatory T cells in long-lasting Graves disease. In the case of this clonotype: Its cognate antigen is unknown.

This sample's time point: newly diagnosed GD, antithyroid drugs for less than 3 months. The authors made the TCR library using RNA they extracted from PBMCs. This CDR3 comprises 13 residues. V gave up 6 bases and J gave up 7 bases, with 16 bases separating them. General observations from the study: Between persistent patients, 2,500 to 3,500 public clonotypes were shared, exceeding the approximately 870 shared between new patients. Persistent cases of Graves' showed reduced TCR diversity relative to newly diagnosed patients. The study found TRBV28, TRBJ1-2 and TRBJ2-5 favored in persistent disease.

Arm-PCR of CDR3 regions and iRepertoire HTBI primers were the basis on which TCR beta libraries were built. MiXCR, applied by TCRdb to the multiplex PCR reads, yields one record per CDR3 protein. The repertoire consists of roughly 400,000 distinct CDR3 sequences, with approximately 15% occurring once and the leading ten covering under 9%. These data were also reused for a study on T cells in Graves' hyperthyroidism and ophthalmopathy.

This sequence joins TRBV12-3 or TRBV12-4 and TRBJ2-7; D ambiguous. Sample: peripheral blood mononuclear cells (PBMCs), taken at new diagnosis, from a patient treated with antithyroid drugs. This TCR was recovered from a middle-aged woman with Graves disease. This CDR3 reads CASRTPDGLEQYF. For the CDR3, the DNA is TGTGCCAGCAGAACACCCGACGGTTTGGAGCAGTACTTC.